Sequencing of this TCR beta chain was carried out in a study of T cell repertoires in cytomegalovirus infection. Study overall: Both CMV infection and a matching HLA type were indicated by public TCR beta signatures.

General study findings and limits: The ex vivo response was dominated by HLA-C-restricted CMV-specific TCR beta clonotypes. Cumulated frequencies of public TCR beta families served to identify carriers of CMV plus the relevant HLA.

Regarding this clonotype: The antigen remains unidentified.

This CDR3 contains 15 residues. Germline CDR1 is MDHEN and CDR2 is SYDVKM. V shed 2 bases, J shed 5 bases, and the junction held 4 bases outside the gene matches. TCRdb reanalysed the reads using MiXCR and keeps one entry per CDR3 protein. Among hundreds of thousands of distinct CDR3 sequences listed, less than 25% were seen once. The sample consisted of CD8+ T cells from PBMCs. This TCR was sampled from a human donor in good health (CMV status not recorded). Some clones in this sample may be carry-over from other donors' samples. This rearrangement joins TRBV28 to TRBJ2-5; 11 bases are a match to TRBD1. The CDR3 sequence is CASSLRTGGRETQYF. CDR3 DNA: TGTGCCAGCAGTTTAAGGACAGGGGGCAGGGAGACCCAGTACTTC.